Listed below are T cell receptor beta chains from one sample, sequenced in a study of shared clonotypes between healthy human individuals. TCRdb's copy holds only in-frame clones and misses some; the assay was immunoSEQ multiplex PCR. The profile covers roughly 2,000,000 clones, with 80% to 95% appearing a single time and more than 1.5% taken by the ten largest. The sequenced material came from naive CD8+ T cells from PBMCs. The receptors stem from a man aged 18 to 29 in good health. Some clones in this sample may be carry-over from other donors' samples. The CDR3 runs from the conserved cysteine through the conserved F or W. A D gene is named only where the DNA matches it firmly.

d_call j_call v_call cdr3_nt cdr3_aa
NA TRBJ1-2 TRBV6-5 TGTGCCAGCAGTTACTCGGCTTTTAACTATGGCTACACCTTC CASSYSAFNYGYTF
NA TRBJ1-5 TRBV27 TGTGCCAGCAGTCCAAATAGCAATCAGCCCCAGCATTTT CASSPNSNQPQHF
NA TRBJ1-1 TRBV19 TGTGCCAGTAGTAGCACGTGGGGGTACACTGAAGCTTTCTTT CASSSTWGYTEAFF
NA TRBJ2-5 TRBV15 TGTGCCACCTTAGAGACCCAGTACTTC CATLETQYF
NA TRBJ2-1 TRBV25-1 TGTGCCAGCAGTGGAGTTCTCGCGGATGAGCAGTTCTTC CASSGVLADEQFF
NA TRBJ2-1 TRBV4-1 TGCGCCAGCAGCCAGGTTTGGGCGGCCTCCTACAATGAGCAGTTCTTC CASSQVWAASYNEQFF
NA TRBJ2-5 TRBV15 TGTGCCACCAGCAGGGCAAGCCAAGAGACCCAGTACTTC CATSRASQETQYF
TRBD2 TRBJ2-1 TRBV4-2 TGTGCCAGCAGCCAAACACCTCCTAGCGGCTACAATGAGCAGTTCTTC CASSQTPPSGYNEQFF
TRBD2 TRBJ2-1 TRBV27 TGTGCCAGCAGTTTTGGGTCTAGCGGGTACAATGAGCAGTTCTTC CASSFGSSGYNEQFF
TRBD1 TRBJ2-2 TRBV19 TGTGCCACCAGGGACAGGGGCCCACCAATAATCACCGGGGAGCTGTTTTTT CATRDRGPPIITGELFF